Presented here are 14 T cell receptor beta chains from one specimen sequenced in a study of blood T cell repertoires in COVID-19 (dated by TCRdb to between 2020 and 2021). Libraries were made using the immunoSEQ multiplex PCR assay. The immuneACCESS repertoire file appears here via TCRdb, limited to in-frame rearrangements. These files lack a portion of the clones; in checked studies, under half of the deficit traces to unresolved V genes, and the cause of the others is not known. Here the sample has roughly 150,000 clones; under 90% occur a single time. Together, the top ten hold 0.45% to 0.6% of the sample. The material sequenced was peripheral blood. The source is a man aged 60-69 years with acute or convalescent COVID-19.

The rearrangement joins TRBV19 to TRBJ1-3, with D hard to call. Trimming took 5 bases from V and 1 from J, leaving 15 bases between them. The CDR3 extends over 16 amino acids. In germline, CDR1 is LNHDA, CDR2 SQIVND (reference sequence). The CDR3 is CASSRAGQDSGNTIYF. The CDR3 DNA sequence: TGTGCCAGTAGTCGCGCAGGCCAAGATTCTGGAAACACCATATATTTT.

The CDR3 reads CASSTGQVYGYTF. The CDR3 DNA reads as TGTGCCAGCAGTACGGGACAAGTCTATGGCTACACCTTC. V usage is TRBV6-5 and J usage is TRBJ1-2; D is perhaps TRBD1 (6 bases). V was shortened by 5 bases and J by 4 bases, with 11 bases between the two germline ends. The length of the CDR3 is 13 residues. Germline CDR1 and CDR2: MNHEY and SVGAGI.

The chain combines TRBV2 with TRBJ1-6; no clear D gene. Trimming took off 5 bases at V and 5 bases at J, with 10 bases between the two ends. This CDR3 has 14 amino acids. Germline-derived CDR1 and CDR2 are SNHLY and FYNNEI. The CDR3 is CASSQRSNNSPLHF. The DNA for the CDR3 is TGTGCCAGCAGTCAACGGTCCAATAATTCACCCCTCCACTTT.

This chain uses TRBV27 with TRBJ1-5; unclear D gene. V lost 1 base and J 4 bases, leaving 8 bases between the germline ends. The CDR3 contains 14 residues. Germline CDR1 MNHEY, CDR2 SMNVEV (reference sequence). The CDR3 sequence: CASSLLAGNQPQHF. The CDR3 DNA sequence: TGTGCCAGCAGTTTATTAGCGGGAAATCAGCCCCAGCATTTT.

The V call is TRBV18, the J call TRBJ2-3, with D possibly matching TRBD1 (5 bases). Germline CDR1 is KGHSH and CDR2 is LQKENI. The CDR3 has 15 amino acids. V lost 3 bases and J 4 bases, leaving 14 bases between the germline ends. The CDR3 sequence is CASSPNHQGPDTQYF. The CDR3 DNA follows: TGTGCCAGCTCACCTAACCACCAGGGCCCAGATACGCAGTATTTT.

This clone occurred a few times. The chain uses TRBV7-9 and TRBJ2-7; D might be TRBD2 (5 bases). Germline-derived CDR1 and CDR2 are SEHNR and FQNEAQ (reference sequence). V shed 4 bases and J shed 3 bases, with 7 bases lying between them. The CDR3 is made up of 12 amino acids. The CDR3 DNA follows: TGTGCCAGCAGCTCGGACTTCTACGAGCAGTACTTC. It translates to CASSSDFYEQYF. The complete variable domain, with remaining parts taken from reference TRBV7-9 and TRBJ2-7, reads DTGVSQNPRHKITKRGQNVTFRCDPISEHNRLYWYRQTLGQGPEFLTYFQNEAQLEKSRLLSDRFSAERPKGSFSTLEIQRTEQGDSAMYLCASSSDFYEQYFGPGTRLTVT.

J is TRBJ2-7 and V is TRBV28; 8 nucleotides agree with TRBD1. V gave up 6 bases and J gave up 1 base; unmatched junction bases: 8. The CDR3 loop spans 15 amino acids. Germline V gene sequence: CDR1 MDHEN, CDR2 SYDVKM. CDR3 protein: CASRSDRGDSYEQYF. The CDR3 DNA is TGTGCCAGCAGATCCGACAGGGGCGATTCCTACGAGCAGTACTTC.

The V call is TRBV7-6, the J call TRBJ1-1, with a possible D match to TRBD1 (5 bases). The CDR3 sequence is 13 residues long. CDR1 is SGHVS and CDR2 is FNYEAQ in the germline V gene. The V end lost 3 bases, the J end lost 5 bases, and 10 bases lay between the germline ends. The CDR3 sequence: CASSFGEGTEAFF. Written as DNA, the CDR3 is TGTGCCAGCAGCTTCGGGGAGGGGACTGAAGCTTTCTTT.

V is TRBV19 and J is TRBJ2-7; 11 bases are shared with TRBD1. V trimming: 6 bases; J trimming: 3 bases; junction bases outside the gene matches: 10. Germline V lookup: CDR1 LNHDA, CDR2 SQIVND (reference sequence). This CDR3 has 16 residues. The CDR3 here is CASSPRGGTGGYEQYF. For the CDR3, the DNA is TGTGCCAGTAGCCCAAGGGGCGGGACAGGGGGCTACGAGCAGTACTTC.

The V call is TRBV10-3, the J call TRBJ2-1; D call uncertain. CDR1 is ENHRY, CDR2 SYGVKD, per germline. V lost 3 bases to trimming and J lost 6 bases, with 6 bases between them. The CDR3 runs to 12 residues. CDR3 bases: TGTGCCATCAGTGAAACAGCCAATGAGCAGTTCTTC. Translated, it gives CAISETANEQFF.

The chain has TRBV11-1 and TRBJ2-7, with 9 bases lining up with TRBD1. There are 15 residues in the CDR3. V was pared by 1 base and J by 1 base, with 2 bases of the junction left unmatched. Germline V CDR1 and CDR2: SGHAT, FQDESV (reference sequence). The CDR3 coding sequence is TGTGCCAGCAGCTTAGATGGGACAGGGTCCTACGAGCAGTACTTC. Encoded protein: CASSLDGTGSYEQYF.

The chain recombines TRBV2 with TRBJ1-5; 9 bases fit TRBD1. V lost 6 bases and J lost 6; bases outside the gene matches: 6. This CDR3 is 14 amino acids long. Looked up from germline, CDR1 is SNHLY and CDR2 is FYNNEI. Here the CDR3 DNA reads TGTGCCAGCAGGGAACAGGGGGCTGGTCAGCCCCAGCATTTT. It translates to CASREQGAGQPQHF.

Points on this clone: Different DNA sequences within this sample yield the same CDR3. The V gene is TRBV7-2, the J gene TRBJ1-2, with D possibly TRBD1 on 6 matching bases. CDR1 and CDR2 (germline): SGHTA, FQGNSA. Trimming pared 1 base from V and 1 base from J, leaving 10 bases between. The CDR3 contains 15 residues. The CDR3 is CASSLVSQGNYGYTF. The CDR3 DNA reads as TGTGCCAGCAGCTTAGTATCACAGGGTAACTATGGCTACACCTTC.

The chain uses TRBV5-5 and TRBJ1-2; 11 positions agree with TRBD1. The CDR3 is made up of 14 amino acids. J gave up 2 bases and V 3 bases, and 0 bases lay outside the gene matches. Germline V gene lookup returns CDR1 SGHKS and CDR2 YYEKEE (reference sequence). DNA of the CDR3: TGTGCCAGCAGCTGGGACAGGGGGAACTATGGCTACACCTTC. Translation: CASSWDRGNYGYTF.